This T cell receptor beta chain was retrieved from a study of shared clonotypes between healthy human individuals. The V end was cut by 4 bases, the J end by 3 bases, with 15 bases between. There are 15 residues in the CDR3. CDR1 and CDR2 (germline): SGHRS, YFSETQ. The authors loaded around 190 ng DNA, tens of thousands of T cell genomes, into sorted-subset replicate PCRs. The assay was immunoSEQ multiplex PCR, and TCRdb's table has in-frame clones only and misses some. The data contain roughly 2.5 million clones, more than 80% of them singletons. This clonotype was obtained from a young man in good health. Sequenced: naive CD4+ T cells sorted from blood. Subset here: CD45RA+ positively selected. The chain combines TRBV5-1 with TRBJ2-3; perhaps TRBD1 as D (6 bases). DNA of the CDR3: TGCGCCAGCAGCCAGCAGGGGTGGGGGACAGATACGCAGTATTTT. This gives the protein CASSQQGWGTDTQYF. Filled out from reference TRBV5-1 and TRBJ2-3, the complete variable domain reads KAGVTQTPRYLIKTRGQQVTLSCSPISGHRSVSWYQQTPGQGLQFLFEYFSETQRNKGNFPGRFSGRQFSNSRSEMNVSTLELGDSALYLCASSQQGWGTDTQYFGPGTRLTVL.